The rows below give T cell receptor beta chains drawn from one sample of a study of regulatory T cells. Repertoires were generated with immunoSEQ multiplex PCR, while TCRdb's copy carries only in-frame clones and drops some. The table lists about 15,000 clones, more than 85% of them singletons. Sequences were obtained from CD8+ T cells sorted from blood. Every receptor here comes from a person between 18 and 30 years old with CD3G deficiency. CDR3s include the opening cysteine and the closing phenylalanine or tryptophan.

v_call: TRBV19; j_call: TRBJ2-3; cdr3_aa: CASSITGRVTDTQYF
v_call: TRBV7-9; j_call: TRBJ1-3; cdr3_aa: CASSLVGGTGNTIYF
v_call: TRBV4-3; j_call: TRBJ2-2; cdr3_aa: CASSRSGQGATGELFF
v_call: TRBV27; j_call: TRBJ1-5; cdr3_aa: CASSLLGSNQPQHF
v_call: TRBV6-6; j_call: TRBJ2-7; cdr3_aa: CASSYSTRYGYEQYF
v_call: TRBV6-1; j_call: TRBJ2-7; cdr3_aa: CAIPGQNSYEQYF
v_call: TRBV9; j_call: TRBJ1-3; cdr3_aa: CASSADRTSGNTIYF
v_call: TRBV5-8; j_call: TRBJ2-5; cdr3_aa: CASSSRGQETQYF
v_call: TRBV5-6; j_call: TRBJ2-7; cdr3_aa: CASSLGVTVYEQYF
v_call: TRBV13; j_call: TRBJ2-1; cdr3_aa: CASSLDTQGYEQFF
v_call: TRBV4-3; j_call: TRBJ1-2; cdr3_aa: CASSQGGGSNYGYTF
v_call: TRBV4-1; j_call: TRBJ2-1; cdr3_aa: CASSPAPGWGDEQFF
v_call: TRBV2; j_call: TRBJ1-2; cdr3_aa: CASSEGRGHGYTF
v_call: TRBV28; j_call: -; cdr3_aa: CASSSRPKGGSYEQYF
v_call: TRBV27; j_call: TRBJ2-7; cdr3_aa: CASSLSIVLKEQYF
v_call: TRBV10-3; j_call: TRBJ2-7; cdr3_aa: CAISEDLAGGPREQYF
v_call: TRBV7-2; j_call: TRBJ1-5; cdr3_aa: CASSFHSHSNQPQHF
v_call: TRBV9; j_call: TRBJ2-5; cdr3_aa: CASSVARGLEGGTQYF
v_call: TRBV6-1; j_call: TRBJ2-7; cdr3_aa: CASSFNRQLSYEQYF
v_call: TRBV5-6; j_call: TRBJ1-1; cdr3_aa: CASSFRDTEAFF
v_call: TRBV13; j_call: TRBJ1-1; cdr3_aa: CASSLEGRDTEAFF
v_call: TRBV13; j_call: TRBJ1-1; cdr3_aa: CASSLGTGTEAFF
v_call: TRBV11-2; j_call: TRBJ2-7; cdr3_aa: CASSLWGREQYF
v_call: TRBV27; j_call: TRBJ1-2; cdr3_aa: CASSLSATQGKNYGYTF
v_call: TRBV7-8; j_call: TRBJ2-7; cdr3_aa: CASSLDRGNAYEQYF
v_call: TRBV27; j_call: TRBJ2-1; cdr3_aa: CASSPGQENNEQFF
v_call: TRBV6-1; j_call: TRBJ1-2; cdr3_aa: CASSEETWPRGGYTF
v_call: TRBV5-1; j_call: TRBJ2-7; cdr3_aa: CASSQGEGTYEQYF
v_call: TRBV27; j_call: TRBJ2-7; cdr3_aa: CASSFKGPGEQYF
v_call: TRBV28; j_call: TRBJ2-7; cdr3_aa: CASSLSLAHRDYYEQYF
v_call: TRBV6-1; j_call: TRBJ2-1; cdr3_aa: CASSVWGTYNEQFF
v_call: TRBV7-2; j_call: TRBJ2-2; cdr3_aa: CASSLARLAGAHWSTGELFF
v_call: TRBV6-1; j_call: TRBJ1-6; cdr3_aa: CASTRRVPHSPLHF
v_call: TRBV27; j_call: TRBJ1-5; cdr3_aa: CASRPGQLDQPQHF
v_call: TRBV9; j_call: TRBJ1-1; cdr3_aa: CASSGGSEAEAFF
v_call: TRBV27; j_call: TRBJ2-7; cdr3_aa: CASSLSGPRYEQYF
v_call: TRBV4-1; j_call: TRBJ2-5; cdr3_aa: CASSQGLAGGSRETQYF
v_call: TRBV7-9; j_call: TRBJ2-3; cdr3_aa: CASSWGERGDTDTQYF
v_call: TRBV6-5; j_call: TRBJ1-2; cdr3_aa: CATNMGGANGYTF
v_call: TRBV19; j_call: TRBJ2-3; cdr3_aa: CASSTRLLPDTQYF
v_call: TRBV14; j_call: TRBJ1-3; cdr3_aa: CASSQGTGTFSGNTIYF
v_call: TRBV29-1; j_call: TRBJ2-3; cdr3_aa: CSVVGWGSTDTQYF